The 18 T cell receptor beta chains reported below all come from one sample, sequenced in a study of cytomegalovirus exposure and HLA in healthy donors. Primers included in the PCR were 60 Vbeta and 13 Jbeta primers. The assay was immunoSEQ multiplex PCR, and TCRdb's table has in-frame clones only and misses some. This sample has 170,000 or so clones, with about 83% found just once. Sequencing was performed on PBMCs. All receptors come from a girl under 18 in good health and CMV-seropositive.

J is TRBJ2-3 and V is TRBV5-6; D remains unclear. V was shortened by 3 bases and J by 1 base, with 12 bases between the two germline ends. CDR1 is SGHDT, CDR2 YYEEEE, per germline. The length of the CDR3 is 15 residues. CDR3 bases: TGTGCCAGCAGCTATCCTCCTGGAGGCACAGATACGCAGTATTTT. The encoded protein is CASSYPPGGTDTQYF.

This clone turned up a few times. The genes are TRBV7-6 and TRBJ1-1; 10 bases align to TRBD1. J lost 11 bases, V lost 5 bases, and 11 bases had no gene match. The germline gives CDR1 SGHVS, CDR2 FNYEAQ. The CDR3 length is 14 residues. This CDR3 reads CASSVTGTGDPAFF. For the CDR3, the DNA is TGTGCCAGCAGCGTCACCGGGACAGGGGACCCGGCTTTCTTT.

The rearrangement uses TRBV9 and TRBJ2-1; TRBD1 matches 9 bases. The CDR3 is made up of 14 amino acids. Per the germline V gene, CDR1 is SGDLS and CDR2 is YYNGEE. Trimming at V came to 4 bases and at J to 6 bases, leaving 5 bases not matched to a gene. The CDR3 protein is CASSPGTGTNEQFF. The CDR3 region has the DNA TGTGCCAGCAGCCCCGGGACAGGGACCAATGAGCAGTTCTTC. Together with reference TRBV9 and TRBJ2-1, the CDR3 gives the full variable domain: DSGVTQTPKHLITATGQRVTLRCSPRSGDLSVYWYQQSLDQGLQFLIQYYNGEERAKGNILERFSAQQFPDLHSELNLSSLELGDSALYFCASSPGTGTNEQFFGPGTRLTVL.

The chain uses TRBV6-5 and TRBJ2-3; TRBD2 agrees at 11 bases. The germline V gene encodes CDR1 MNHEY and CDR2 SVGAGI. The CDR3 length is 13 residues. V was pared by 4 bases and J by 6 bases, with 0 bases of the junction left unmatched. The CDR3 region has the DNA TGTGCCAGCAGTTGGACTAGCGGGGATACGCAGTATTTT. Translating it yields CASSWTSGDTQYF.

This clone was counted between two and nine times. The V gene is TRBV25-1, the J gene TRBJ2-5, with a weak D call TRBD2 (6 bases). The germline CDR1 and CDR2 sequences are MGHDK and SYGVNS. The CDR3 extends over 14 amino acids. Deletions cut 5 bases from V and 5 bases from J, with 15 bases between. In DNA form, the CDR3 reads TGTGCCAGCAGTCCGACTAGGAACGGGGAGACCCAGTACTTC. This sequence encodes CASSPTRNGETQYF.

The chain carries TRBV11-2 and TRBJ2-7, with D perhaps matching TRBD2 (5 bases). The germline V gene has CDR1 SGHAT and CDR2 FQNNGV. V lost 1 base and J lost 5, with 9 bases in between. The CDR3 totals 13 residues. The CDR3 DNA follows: TGTGCCAGCAGCTTAGTTACTAGGAACGAGCAGTACTTC. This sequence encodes CASSLVTRNEQYF.

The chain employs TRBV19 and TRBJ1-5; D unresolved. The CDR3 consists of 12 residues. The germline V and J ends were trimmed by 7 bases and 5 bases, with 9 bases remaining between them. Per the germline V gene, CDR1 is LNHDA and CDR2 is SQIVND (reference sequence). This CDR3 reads CASTVDYQPQHF. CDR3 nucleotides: TGTGCCAGTACTGTGGACTATCAGCCCCAGCATTTT. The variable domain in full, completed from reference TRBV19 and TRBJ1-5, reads DGGITQSPKYLFRKEGQNVTLSCEQNLNHDAMYWYRQDPGQGLRLIYYSQIVNDFQKGDIAEGYSVSREKKESFPLTVTSAQKNPTAFYLCASTVDYQPQHFGDGTRLSIL.

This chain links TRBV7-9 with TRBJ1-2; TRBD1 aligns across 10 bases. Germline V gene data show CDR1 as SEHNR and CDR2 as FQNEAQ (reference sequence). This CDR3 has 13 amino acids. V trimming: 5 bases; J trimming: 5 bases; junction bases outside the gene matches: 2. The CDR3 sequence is CASSQDRGYGYTF. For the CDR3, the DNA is TGTGCCAGCAGCCAGGACAGGGGGTATGGCTACACCTTC.

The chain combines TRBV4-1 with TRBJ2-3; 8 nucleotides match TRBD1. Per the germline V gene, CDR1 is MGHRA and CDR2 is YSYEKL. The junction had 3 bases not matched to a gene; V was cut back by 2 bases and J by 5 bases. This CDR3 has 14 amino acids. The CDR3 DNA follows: TGCGCCAGCAGCCAAAGCGACAGGGGAGATACGCAGTATTTT. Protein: CASSQSDRGDTQYF.

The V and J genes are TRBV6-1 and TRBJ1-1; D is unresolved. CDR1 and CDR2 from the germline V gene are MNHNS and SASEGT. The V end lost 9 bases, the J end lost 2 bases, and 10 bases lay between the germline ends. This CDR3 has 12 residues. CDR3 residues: CASSRLNTEAFF. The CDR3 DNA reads TGTGCCAGTTCCAGGTTAAACACTGAAGCTTTCTTT.

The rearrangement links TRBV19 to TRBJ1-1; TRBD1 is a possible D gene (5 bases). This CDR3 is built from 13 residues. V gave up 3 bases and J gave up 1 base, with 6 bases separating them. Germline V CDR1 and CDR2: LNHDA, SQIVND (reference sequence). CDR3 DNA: TGTGCCAGTAGTATCAGGGAGAACACTGAAGCTTTCTTT. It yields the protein CASSIRENTEAFF.

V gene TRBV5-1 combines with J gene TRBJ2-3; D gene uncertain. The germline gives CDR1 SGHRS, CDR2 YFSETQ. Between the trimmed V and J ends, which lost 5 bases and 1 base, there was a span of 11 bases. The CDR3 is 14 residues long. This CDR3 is CASRPQSGTDTQYF. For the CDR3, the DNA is TGCGCCAGCAGACCTCAGTCCGGCACAGATACGCAGTATTTT.

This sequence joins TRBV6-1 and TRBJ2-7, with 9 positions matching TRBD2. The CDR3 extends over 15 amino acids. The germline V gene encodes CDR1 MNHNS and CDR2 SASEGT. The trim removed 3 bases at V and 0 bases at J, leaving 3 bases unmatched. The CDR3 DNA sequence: TGTGCCAGCAGTGAGGCGGGGGGGGCCTCCTACGAGCAGTACTTC. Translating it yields CASSEAGGASYEQYF.

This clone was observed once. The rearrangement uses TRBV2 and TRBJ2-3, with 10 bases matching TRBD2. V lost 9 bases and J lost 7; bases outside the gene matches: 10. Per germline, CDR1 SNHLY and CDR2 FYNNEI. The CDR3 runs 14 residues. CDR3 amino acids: CARGEGTSAYTQYF. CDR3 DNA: TGTGCCAGGGGGGAGGGGACTAGCGCCTATACGCAGTATTTT.

The CDR3 protein is CASGLLRTGSMNTEAFF. In DNA form, the CDR3 reads TGTGCTAGTGGTTTGCTGCGGACAGGGAGCATGAACACTGAAGCTTTCTTT. The rearrangement joins TRBV12-5 to TRBJ1-1; 8 bases fit TRBD1. The CDR3 consists of 17 residues. Looked up from germline, CDR1 is LGHNT and CDR2 is FRNRAP. V dropped 2 bases and J dropped 0; count of bases not matched to a gene: 8.

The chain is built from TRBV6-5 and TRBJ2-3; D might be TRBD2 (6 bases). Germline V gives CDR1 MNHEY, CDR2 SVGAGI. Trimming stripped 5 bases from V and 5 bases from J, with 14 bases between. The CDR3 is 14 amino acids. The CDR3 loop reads CASSHRDSVDTQYF. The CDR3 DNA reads TGTGCCAGCAGTCACCGGGACTCCGTAGATACGCAGTATTTT.

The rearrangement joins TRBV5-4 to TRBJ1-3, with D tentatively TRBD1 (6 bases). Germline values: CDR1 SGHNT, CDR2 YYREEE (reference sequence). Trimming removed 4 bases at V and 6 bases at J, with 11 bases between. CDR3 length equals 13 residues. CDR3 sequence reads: CASSPDRLNTIYF. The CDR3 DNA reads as TGTGCCAGCAGCCCCGACAGGTTAAACACCATATATTTT. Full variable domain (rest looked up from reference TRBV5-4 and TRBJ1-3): ETGVTQSPTHLIKTRGQQVTLRCSSQSGHNTVSWYQQALGQGPQFIFQYYREEENGRGNFPPRFSGLQFPNYSSELNVNALELDDSALYLCASSPDRLNTIYFGEGSWLTVV.

The CDR3 DNA reads TGTGCCAGCAGCTCGGAGGCTGACCCAGAGCAGTACTTC. This sequence encodes CASSSEADPEQYF. The rearrangement joins TRBV7-9 to TRBJ2-7; D is possibly TRBD2 (5 bases). The V and J ends lost 4 bases and 7 bases respectively, with 14 bases between them. This CDR3 spans 13 amino acids. Germline-derived CDR1 and CDR2 are SEHNR and FQNEAQ (reference sequence). The complete variable domain, with remaining parts taken from reference TRBV7-9 and TRBJ2-7, reads DTGVSQNPRHKITKRGQNVTFRCDPISEHNRLYWYRQTLGQGPEFLTYFQNEAQLEKSRLLSDRFSAERPKGSFSTLEIQRTEQGDSAMYLCASSSEADPEQYFGPGTRLTVT.